The clone carrying this T cell receptor beta chain was found a few times. What it binds is unknown. This sample is part of a study of identical twins. Findings of the study overall: Out-of-frame alpha sequences common to twins were enriched for low generation probability.

TCRdb ran MiXCR on the 5' RACE reads and lists one entry per CDR3 protein. The sample contains around 290,000 distinct CDR3 sequences, over 8.5% of which appear only once. The CDR3 is 10 amino acids. From germline, CDR1 is MNHNY and CDR2 SVGAGI (reference sequence). Trimming left V 6 bases short and J 10 bases short, with 6 bases between. The same specimen was also included in a second study, on yellow fever vaccine responses in identical twins. According to that study: Twins reportedly showed a vaccine T cell response that seemed partly convergent and partly personalized.

What was sequenced was CD8+ T cells sorted from blood. The chain employs TRBV6-6 and TRBJ2-2; D is ambiguous. This receptor was taken from a woman between 18 and 30 years old in good health. The CDR3 sequence is CASRMLELFF. Written as DNA, the CDR3 is TGTGCCAGCAGAATGCTGGAGCTGTTTTTT.